This TCR beta chain came from a study of T cell responses to AZD1222 COVID-19 vaccine. Whole-study findings and limits: Following two doses of AZD1222, Spike-specific TCR breadth and depth rose.

Here immunoSEQ multiplex PCR was the method, and the copy in TCRdb shows in-frame clones only, minus some. Among about 140,000 clones listed, about 89% were seen once. In this sample, this clone turned up a few times. What it binds is not known. Germline-derived CDR1 and CDR2 are SGHVS and FQNEAQ. This CDR3 region has 15 residues. Trimming cost V 1 base and J 2 bases, with 6 bases left between them. The TCR originated in an adult in good health. This chain links TRBV7-8 with TRBJ2-6, with D unclear. This specimen was peripheral blood, taken on day 0 of AZD1222 vaccination. The CDR3 region is CASSLGVAGANVLTF. The CDR3 DNA reads as TGTGCCAGCAGCTTAGGTGTTGCTGGGGCCAACGTCCTGACTTTC.